This T cell receptor (beta chain) originates from a study of blood T cells in healthy people across ages. Alongside a J-beta primer mix, a sample-barcoded 5' primer served in a second PCR lasting roughly 6 to 12 cycles. TCRdb independently ran MiXCR on the 5' RACE reads; one entry per CDR3 protein. The sample records more than 900,000 distinct CDR3 sequences, 20% to 25% being singletons. The CDR3 spans 15 residues. Germline values: CDR1 MNHEY, CDR2 SMNVEV (reference sequence). The data were also submitted as part of a second study, on T cells of mothers and their children. That paper adds: Material was donated by three healthy Caucasian mothers and their six children. Within related and unrelated pairs, thymic selection shapes TCR recombination output in a similar way.

The receptor was derived from a girl aged 2 to 9 in good health. V and J are TRBV27 and TRBJ2-1; 9 bases map to TRBD2. The J call could be wrong; TRBJ2-7 is a better fit for the DNA end. The material sequenced was blood. The CDR3 sequence: CASSFEAGGGYEQYF. Written as DNA, the CDR3 is TGTGCCAGCAGCTTCGAAGCGGGGGGCGGCTACGAGCAGTACTTC.